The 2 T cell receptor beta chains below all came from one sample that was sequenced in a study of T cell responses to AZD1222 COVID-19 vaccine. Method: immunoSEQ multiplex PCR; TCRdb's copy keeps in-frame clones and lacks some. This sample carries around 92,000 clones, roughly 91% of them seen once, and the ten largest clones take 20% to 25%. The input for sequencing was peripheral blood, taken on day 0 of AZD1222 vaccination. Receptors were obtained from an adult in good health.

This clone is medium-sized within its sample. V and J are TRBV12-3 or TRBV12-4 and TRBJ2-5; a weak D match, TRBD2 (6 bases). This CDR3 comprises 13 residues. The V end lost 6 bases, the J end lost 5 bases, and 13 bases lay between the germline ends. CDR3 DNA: TGTGCCAGCAGCCCCCCGGAGGGGGAGACCCAGTACTTC. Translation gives CASSPPEGETQYF.

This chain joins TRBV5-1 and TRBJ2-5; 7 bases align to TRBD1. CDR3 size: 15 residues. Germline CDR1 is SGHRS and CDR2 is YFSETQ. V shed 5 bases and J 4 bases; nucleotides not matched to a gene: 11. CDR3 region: CASRRTGATRETQYF. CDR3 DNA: TGCGCCAGCAGGCGAACAGGGGCCACACGAGAGACCCAGTACTTC.